These T cell receptor beta chains were read from a single sample in a study of cytomegalovirus exposure and HLA in healthy donors. The table came from immunoSEQ multiplex PCR; TCRdb's copy has only in-frame clones and leaves some out. In the table there are about 300,000 clones, roughly 88% of which are singletons. Sequencing was done on a sample of PBMCs. The receptors were sampled from a man aged 40-55 years in good health and CMV-seropositive. Each CDR3 is given with its conserved first and last residue. D genes are given only for firm matches. Some rows mark clone size as missing; the rest say once, few, many or name a class of expanded clone.

CDR3: CATSRDDGQGGQYF
size: -
D: TRBD1
V: TRBV15

CDR3: CASSLVGDSSYEQYF
size: -
D: -
V: TRBV5-4

CDR3: CASSPGTSGSLETQYF
size: -
D: TRBD2
V: TRBV13

CDR3: CASSEVGTEAFF
size: -
D: -
V: TRBV10-1

CDR3: CASSQVMAGLAGSETQYF
size: many
D: TRBD2
V: TRBV4-1

CDR3: CASSVGTSGTYEQYF
size: -
D: TRBD2
V: TRBV9

CDR3: CASSLGPGTSGTYNEQFF
size: -
D: TRBD2
V: TRBV11-3

CDR3: CASRLLGLAAGSTDTQYF
size: -
D: TRBD2
V: TRBV27

CDR3: CASSFADRGPYEQYF
size: -
D: TRBD1
V: TRBV9

CDR3: CASSFRGGNNEQFF
size: -
D: TRBD2
V: TRBV28

CDR3: CASSYGTGETQFF
size: -
D: -
V: TRBV6-5

CDR3: CASRRTSGSDEQFF
size: -
D: TRBD2
V: TRBV6-1

CDR3: CASSGWTGGAAGELFF
size: -
D: TRBD1
V: TRBV2

CDR3: CASSQIRGRPGYNEQFF
size: -
D: -
V: TRBV7-9

CDR3: CASSLDRTGAYEQYF
size: -
D: TRBD1
V: TRBV28

CDR3: CSALTGDTGELFF
size: -
D: TRBD1
V: TRBV29-1

CDR3: CASSPGTGKGNEQFF
size: -
D: TRBD1
V: TRBV18

CDR3: CASTGNYGYTF
size: -
D: -
V: TRBV6-5

CDR3: CASSFGTGANYGYTF
size: -
D: TRBD1
V: TRBV5-4

CDR3: CASSLGQGNYGYTF
size: -
D: -
V: TRBV5-6

CDR3: CASSIVSGAMAWADTQYF
size: -
D: -
V: TRBV19

CDR3: CASSTDTRTTLNTEAFF
size: few
D: -
V: TRBV7-9

CDR3: CASSPMTSGRTDTQYF
size: -
D: TRBD2
V: TRBV5-4

CDR3: CASSPPVGGTLYGYTF
size: -
D: -
V: TRBV18

CDR3: CASSITGYEKLFF
size: few
D: -
V: TRBV19

CDR3: CASSQFRGNYGYTF
size: -
D: -
V: TRBV14

CDR3: CSAGGQDYSYNEQFF
size: -
D: TRBD1
V: TRBV29-1

CDR3: CASSRGQGLYEQYF
size: -
D: TRBD1
V: TRBV5-1

CDR3: CASSKRDPDRDLYEQYF
size: -
D: -
V: TRBV21-1

CDR3: CASSLKEDGTDTQYF
size: -
D: -
V: TRBV7-2

CDR3: CASSPPYGLGRETRDTQYF
size: -
D: TRBD2
V: TRBV18

CDR3: CASSAHTGLAGETQYF
size: -
D: TRBD2
V: TRBV6-1

CDR3: CASSSAHGLPEQFF
size: -
D: -
V: TRBV5-4

CDR3: CASSGGTGGYQETQYF
size: few
D: TRBD1
V: TRBV5-1

CDR3: CASSRGQALNQPQHF
size: -
D: TRBD1
V: TRBV9

CDR3: CASSMRTSGGPSGQFF
size: once
D: TRBD2
V: TRBV7-8

CDR3: CASSLSFGGVGRSTDTQYF
size: -
D: TRBD2
V: TRBV5-4

CDR3: CASSADRGYYNEQFF
size: -
D: TRBD1
V: TRBV7-3

CDR3: CASSSGTSYNEQFF
size: -
D: TRBD2
V: TRBV27

CDR3: CASSLSVNTGELFF
size: -
D: -
V: TRBV5-6

CDR3: CASSQDRGGYGYTF
size: -
D: TRBD1
V: TRBV7-2

CDR3: CASSQDMNTEAFF
size: -
D: -
V: TRBV18

CDR3: CARSVGDTEAFF
size: -
D: -
V: TRBV2